The rows below give T cell receptor beta chains drawn from one sample of a study of OX40 agonist ivuxolimab in advanced cancers. Assay: immunoSEQ multiplex PCR; the TCRdb copy retains only in-frame clones and omits some. This sample has about 89,000 clones; around nine tenths occur once, and the top ten carry around 0.29%. The material sequenced was CD4+ or CD8+ T cells sorted from blood, taken in a trial of the OX40 agonist ivuxolimab. The origin of the receptors is an adult with an advanced solid tumor such as melanoma, head and neck, liver or kidney cancer. The CDR3 runs from the conserved cysteine through the conserved F or W. The order of the fields is V gene, J gene, CDR3 length, CDR3 protein.

>TRBV11-2|TRBJ2-5|18
CASSLGTKWTGGSETQYF
>TRBV9|TRBJ2-7|14
CASSVTGRGYEQYF
>TRBV5-1|TRBJ2-2|12
CASSLAGGELFF
>TRBV5-6|TRBJ2-1|14
CASRKPGGYNEQFF
>TRBV11-1|TRBJ2-5|11
CASKTEETQYF
>TRBV15|TRBJ1-6|16
CATSSDADRGNSPLHF
>TRBV5-4|TRBJ2-7|11
CASSLRGEQYF
>TRBV7-6|TRBJ1-4|16
CASSLAGIATNEKLFF
>TRBV25-1|TRBJ2-1|16
CASSEAGGSGYNEQFF
>TRBV6-1|TRBJ2-5|18
CASSEVGVLAGVPETQYF
>TRBV5-4|TRBJ1-2|17
CASSVPGQGASNYGYTF
>TRBV19|TRBJ2-3|14
CASTPGQYPDTQYF
>TRBV7-8|TRBJ1-1|14
CASSLGGRNTEAFF
>TRBV11-1|TRBJ1-1|15
CASSLDRTMNTEAFF
>TRBV20-1|TRBJ1-2|11
CSASPGVAYTF
>TRBV11-3|TRBJ2-2|18
CASSSQEGLAAKAGELFF
>TRBV6-5|TRBJ1-1|14
CASSWTGRDTEAFF
>TRBV19|TRBJ1-2|14
CASSITRQNGGYTF
>TRBV6-6|TRBJ2-3|15
CASSPAGLGTDTQYF
>TRBV6-5|TRBJ2-7|14
CASSPNRDSYEQYF